This note documents a single TCR beta chain sequence. Authors' data handling: Amplifying reference gene primers gave estimates of nucleated cell counts. Libraries were prepared by immunoSEQ multiplex PCR; TCRdb keeps only in-frame clonotypes and omits some of them. V and J calls and clone size come straight from that table; D and trimming were deduced from the DNA. The sample yields about 74,000 clones, 75% to 80% seen once. This specimen comes from a study of blood T cell repertoires in COVID-19. Study in general: Collection of acute and convalescent COVID-19 samples took place in the United States, Italy and Spain. T cells, B-cell-depleted T cells, or PBMCs provided the cDNA or gDNA that served as material.

The clonotype was recovered from a human donor in a cohort sampled during active COVID-19. Sequencing used peripheral blood.

The CDR3 is CASSLAGGTDTQYF. CDR3 DNA: TGTGCCAGCAGCTTAGCGGGAGGGACAGATACGCAGTATTTT. The chain is built from TRBV7-9 and TRBJ2-3, with 7 bases fitting TRBD2. Germline trimming cut 0 bases from V and 3 bases from J; bases unmatched to any gene: 0. The CDR3 contains 14 residues. Germline V gives CDR1 SEHNR, CDR2 FQNEAQ (reference sequence).